This note documents a single T cell receptor beta chain sequence. Its specificity is not known. The source of the sample is a study of cytomegalovirus exposure and HLA in healthy donors. Use of 60 Vbeta and 13 Jbeta primers characterized the PCR. Clones were read by immunoSEQ multiplex PCR, and TCRdb kept only the in-frame ones, dropping some. The table lists 100,000 to 150,000 clones, 75% of them singletons. Germline V gene data show CDR1 as SGDLS and CDR2 as YYNGEE. The CDR3 totals 15 residues. The V gene lost 1 base and the J gene lost 3 bases, with 11 bases spanning the gap. Study-level points and caveats: The records held CMV serostatus as the only immune exposure information.

The source material was PBMCs. V gene TRBV9 combines with J gene TRBJ2-1, with D possibly being TRBD2 (6 bases). The sequence came from a woman aged 50 to 65 in good health and CMV-seronegative. DNA of the CDR3: TGTGCCAGCAGCGTATGGGGGGAAAACTACAATGAGCAGTTCTTC. Protein: CASSVWGENYNEQFF.